The 21 T cell receptor beta chains presented below share a single source sample, sequenced in a study of T cells after yellow fever vaccination. MiXCR was run by TCRdb on the 5' RACE reads, yielding one entry per CDR3 protein. The sample has hundreds of thousands of distinct CDR3 sequences; less than 20% are singletons. The material was PBMCs, obtained about 5 days after the first yellow fever vaccination. The receptors stem from a man in his late teens or twenties who received the YFV17D yellow fever vaccine.

V and J are TRBV7-3 and TRBJ2-3, with D tentatively TRBD2 (5 bases). Germline values: CDR1 SGHTA, CDR2 FQGTGA. The CDR3 runs 14 residues. V lost 3 bases and J lost 6, with 13 bases in between. CDR3 sequence reads: CASSFDYLSDTQYF. The CDR3 nucleotides are TGTGCCAGCAGCTTCGACTACCTTTCCGATACGCAGTATTTT.

The chain links TRBV20-1 to TRBJ2-1, with TRBD2 as a possible D gene (6 bases). Trimming pared 3 bases from V and 7 bases from J, leaving 22 bases between. Germline assignment: CDR1 DFQATT and CDR2 SNEGSKA (reference sequence). This CDR3 region has 16 residues. CDR3 sequence (DNA): TGCAGTGCTAGTCGATGGTTTAGGACTGCGGGAAATGAGCAGTTCTTC. Residues: CSASRWFRTAGNEQFF.

This clonotype was seen only a few times. V is TRBV6-2 or TRBV6-3 and J is TRBJ2-1; 10 bases fit TRBD2. CDR3 length: 16 amino acids. Germline CDR1 MNHEY, CDR2 SVGEGT. V shed 9 bases, J shed 3 bases, and the junction held 11 bases outside the gene matches. The DNA for the CDR3 is TGTGCCAGTAGACTAGCGGGCAATGTACTCTACAATGAGCAGTTCTTC. The encoded protein is CASRLAGNVLYNEQFF.

The chain joins TRBV5-1 to TRBJ2-3; 10 nucleotides match TRBD2. CDR1 and CDR2 from the germline V gene are SGHRS and YFSETQ. The CDR3 length is 16 residues. The ends lost 4 bases at V and 2 bases at J; junction bases unmatched: 7. CDR3 sequence: CASSPPLAGNTDTQYF. Here the CDR3 DNA reads TGCGCCAGCAGCCCGCCACTAGCGGGGAACACAGATACGCAGTATTTT.

This clonotype was picked up a small number of times. The chain recombines TRBV12-3 or TRBV12-4 with TRBJ1-5; D call uncertain. Trimming left V 3 bases short and J 7 bases short, with 13 bases between. The CDR3 is 14 amino acids. The CDR3 sequence: CASSFLGLGQPQHF. CDR3 nucleotide sequence: TGTGCCAGCAGTTTCTTGGGGTTGGGACAGCCCCAGCATTTT.

This chain uses TRBV12-3 or TRBV12-4 with TRBJ1-5; 7 bases fit TRBD1. V shed 4 bases, J shed 5 bases, and the junction held 2 bases outside the gene matches. CDR3 length equals 13 residues. The CDR3: CASSSRGYQPQHF. DNA of the CDR3: TGTGCCAGCAGTTCCAGGGGGTATCAGCCCCAGCATTTT.

This clonotype was seen repeatedly, ten times or more. The CDR3 sequence: CASSVAAGVHNEQFF. The CDR3, as DNA: TGTGCCAGCAGCGTAGCAGCGGGGGTCCACAATGAGCAGTTCTTC. The chain uses TRBV9 and TRBJ2-1; TRBD2 aligns across 8 bases. The germline CDR1 and CDR2 sequences are SGDLS and YYNGEE. CDR3 length: 15 amino acids. With 0 bases clipped from V and 5 bases from J, the junction kept 4 bases outside the gene matches.

At least ten counts were recorded for this clonotype. The rearrangement links TRBV5-1 to TRBJ2-7; D ambiguous. The V end was cut by 2 bases, the J end by 2 bases, with 5 bases between. CDR1 SGHRS and CDR2 YFSETQ come from the germline V gene. The CDR3 loop spans 12 amino acids. This chain's CDR3 is CASSFGAYEQYF. The CDR3 nucleotides read TGCGCCAGCAGCTTTGGGGCCTACGAGCAGTACTTC. Full variable domain (missing parts from reference TRBV5-1 and TRBJ2-7): KAGVTQTPRYLIKTRGQQVTLSCSPISGHRSVSWYQQTPGQGLQFLFEYFSETQRNKGNFPGRFSGRQFSNSRSEMNVSTLELGDSALYLCASSFGAYEQYFGPGTRLTVT.

The chain employs TRBV20-1 and TRBJ2-1; 7 positions match TRBD1. Germline CDR1 DFQATT, CDR2 SNEGSKA (reference sequence). J was trimmed by 8 bases and V by 1 base; bases with no gene match: 11. This CDR3 is built from 15 residues. The CDR3 sequence: CSARAVNRGSYEQFF. CDR3 in DNA: TGCAGTGCTAGAGCCGTAAACAGGGGTTCCTATGAGCAGTTCTTC.

The chain is built from TRBV29-1 and TRBJ2-4, with D maybe TRBD1 (5 bases). The CDR3 is 13 amino acids. CDR1 and CDR2 (germline): SQVTM, ANQGSEA. The V gene lost 6 bases and the J gene lost 7 bases, with 16 bases spanning the gap. The CDR3 spells CSVRASLANIQYF. In DNA form, the CDR3 reads TGCAGCGTCAGGGCTTCTCTGGCGAACATTCAGTACTTC.

This clonotype was found a few times. This chain uses TRBV7-2 with TRBJ2-2, with 11 bases lining up with TRBD2. The junction had 8 bases not matched to a gene; V was cut back by 7 bases and J by 7 bases. The CDR3 totals 15 residues. Germline V lookup: CDR1 SGHTA, CDR2 FQGNSA. The CDR3 spells CASTRRLAGNGELFF. DNA of the CDR3: TGTGCCAGCACCCGACGACTAGCGGGGAACGGGGAGCTGTTTTTT.

The chain is built from TRBV5-1 and TRBJ2-5; D remains ambiguous. The CDR3 is made up of 15 amino acids. Per the germline V gene, CDR1 is SGHRS and CDR2 is YFSETQ. Trimming left V 0 bases short and J 2 bases short, with 11 bases between. CDR3 in amino acids: CASSLDSGPQETQYF. In DNA, the CDR3 is TGCGCCAGCAGCTTGGACAGTGGGCCACAAGAGACCCAGTACTTC.

This rearrangement joins TRBV7-6 to TRBJ2-1; TRBD1 matches 10 bases. The CDR3 consists of 16 residues. V shed 4 bases, J shed 8 bases, and the junction held 11 bases outside the gene matches. Germline-derived CDR1 and CDR2 are SGHVS and FNYEAQ. The CDR3 here is CASSSGKGQGGDEQFF. The CDR3, as DNA: TGTGCCAGCAGCTCTGGAAAAGGACAGGGGGGGGATGAGCAGTTCTTC. The whole variable domain, filled in from reference TRBV7-6 and TRBJ2-1, reads GAGVSQSPRYKVTKRGQDVALRCDPISGHVSLYWYRQALGQGPEFLTYFNYEAQQDKSGLPNDRFSAERPEGSISTLTIQRTEQRDSAMYRCASSSGKGQGGDEQFFGPGTRLTVL.

V gene TRBV4-1 combines with J gene TRBJ1-6; the D is unclear. The CDR3 covers 13 residues. V was clipped by 1 base and J by 5 bases, with 3 bases between them. Per the germline V gene, CDR1 is MGHRA and CDR2 is YSYEKL. The CDR3 bases are TGCGCCAGCAGCCAAGGGGATAATTCACCCCTCCACTTT. Amino acid sequence: CASSQGDNSPLHF.

This clonotype was detected ten times or more. The CDR3 region is CASSARTSGTGDGTQYF. The CDR3 DNA is TGTGCCAGCAGCGCCCGGACTAGCGGGACCGGGGATGGTACGCAGTATTTT. V and J are TRBV7-9 and TRBJ2-3, with 12 bases lining up with TRBD2. Germline assignment: CDR1 SEHNR and CDR2 FQNEAQ (reference sequence). This CDR3 is built from 17 residues. V shed 5 bases, J shed 8 bases, and the junction held 14 bases outside the gene matches.

This clonotype was detected many times. The CDR3 reads CASSGPPLYEQYF. Written as DNA, the CDR3 is TGTGCCAGCAGCGGGCCGCCGCTCTACGAGCAGTACTTC. The V gene is TRBV3-1, the J gene TRBJ2-7; D is uncertain. The CDR3 runs to 13 residues. The germline gives CDR1 LGHDT, CDR2 YNNKEL (reference sequence). V dropped 5 bases and J dropped 3 bases, with 11 bases sitting between them.

This chain links TRBV7-2 with TRBJ1-6; a possible D gene is TRBD1 (5 bases). CDR1 is SGHTA, CDR2 FQGNSA, per germline. V was shortened by 5 bases and J by 0 bases, with 14 bases between the two germline ends. The CDR3 extends over 17 amino acids. CDR3 loop: CASSGPGLSSYNSPLHF. DNA of the CDR3: TGTGCCAGCAGCGGGCCGGGACTGAGCTCCTATAATTCACCCCTCCACTTT.

This clonotype was detected a few times. The genes are TRBV10-3 and TRBJ2-6, with 7 positions matching TRBD1. Trimming at V came to 1 base and at J to 2 bases, leaving 5 bases not matched to a gene. The CDR3 runs 17 residues. The germline CDR1 and CDR2 sequences are ENHRY and SYGVKD. The chain's CDR3 is CAISEYMGQTGANVLTF. In nucleotides, the CDR3 is TGTGCCATCAGTGAGTATATGGGACAGACTGGGGCCAACGTCCTGACTTTC.

In its sample, this clonotype was seen many times. The V and J genes are TRBV20-1 and TRBJ1-3, with TRBD1 identical over 7 bases. The V gene's germline CDR1 is DFQATT and CDR2 SNEGSKA (reference sequence). V lost 6 bases to trimming and J lost 2 bases; unmatched junction nucleotides: 4. The CDR3 runs 13 residues. CDR3 residues: CSAHTGAGNTIYF. DNA of the CDR3: TGCAGTGCCCACACAGGGGCTGGAAACACCATATATTTT.

This clonotype was seen more than once but under ten times. The rearrangement links TRBV6-5 to TRBJ2-4; a weak D match, TRBD2 (6 bases). Germline V gene lookup returns CDR1 MNHEY and CDR2 SVGAGI. This CDR3 is 16 amino acids long. Trimming shortened V by 2 bases and J by 0 bases, and 11 bases separated the two germline ends. The CDR3 spells CASSYGRGVAKNIQYF. The CDR3 region has the DNA TGTGCCAGCAGTTACGGGCGGGGCGTAGCCAAAAACATTCAGTACTTC.

J is TRBJ1-2 and V is TRBV4-1; D possibly corresponds to TRBD1 (5 bases). The CDR3 is made up of 14 amino acids. CDR1 is MGHRA, CDR2 YSYEKL, per germline. V was shortened by 4 bases and J by 2 bases, with 11 bases between the two germline ends. The CDR3, as DNA: TGCGCCAGCAGCCGGGGCCGCGGGAACTATGGCTACACCTTC. This gives the protein CASSRGRGNYGYTF.